Below, one T cell receptor beta chain is given with its context. This sample was included in a study of blood T cell repertoires in COVID-19. The wider study: Collection of acute and convalescent COVID-19 samples took place in the United States, Italy and Spain.

Some clones are missing from TCRdb's copy, which holds only in-frame ones; the method was immunoSEQ multiplex PCR. The sample consists of more than 110,000 clones, 84% of them appearing once. After removal of 9 bases from V and 4 bases from J, the junction contained 8 bases not matched to a gene. CDR1 and CDR2 (germline): SGHKS, YYEKEE (reference sequence). The CDR3 loop spans 14 amino acids. The chain combines TRBV5-5 with TRBJ1-1; 11 nucleotides align to TRBD1. The clonotype comes from a human donor in a cohort sampled during active COVID-19. Sequencing was done on a sample of peripheral blood. CDR3 sequence: CATRPGQGGTEAFF. In nucleotides, the CDR3 is TGTGCCACCAGGCCGGGACAGGGGGGCACTGAAGCTTTCTTT.